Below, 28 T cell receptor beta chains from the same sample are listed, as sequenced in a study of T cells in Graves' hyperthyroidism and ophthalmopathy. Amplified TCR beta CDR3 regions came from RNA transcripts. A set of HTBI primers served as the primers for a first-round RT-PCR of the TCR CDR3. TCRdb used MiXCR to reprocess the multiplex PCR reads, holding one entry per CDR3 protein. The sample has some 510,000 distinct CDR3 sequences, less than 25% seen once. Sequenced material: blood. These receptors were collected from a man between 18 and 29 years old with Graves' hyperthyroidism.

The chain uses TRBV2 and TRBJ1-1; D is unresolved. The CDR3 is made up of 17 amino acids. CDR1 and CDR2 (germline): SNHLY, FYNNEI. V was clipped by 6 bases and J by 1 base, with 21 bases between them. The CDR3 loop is CASRPFVQAWGNTEAFF. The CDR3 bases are TGTGCCAGCAGACCCTTTGTTCAGGCCTGGGGGAACACTGAAGCTTTCTTT. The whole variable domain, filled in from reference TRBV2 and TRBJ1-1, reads EPEVTQTPSHQVTQMGQEVILRCVPISNHLYFYWYRQILGQKVEFLVSFYNNEISEKSEIFDDQFSVERPDGSNFTLKIRSTKLEDSAMYFCASRPFVQAWGNTEAFFGQGTRLTVV.

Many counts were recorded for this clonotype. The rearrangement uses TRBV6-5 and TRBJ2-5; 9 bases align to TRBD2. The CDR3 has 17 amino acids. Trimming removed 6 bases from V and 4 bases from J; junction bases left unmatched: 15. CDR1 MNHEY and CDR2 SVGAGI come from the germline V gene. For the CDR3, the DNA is TGTGCCAGCAGCCCGGAGGCGGGGGGGCGGTTGGGAGAGACCCAGTACTTC. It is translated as CASSPEAGGRLGETQYF.

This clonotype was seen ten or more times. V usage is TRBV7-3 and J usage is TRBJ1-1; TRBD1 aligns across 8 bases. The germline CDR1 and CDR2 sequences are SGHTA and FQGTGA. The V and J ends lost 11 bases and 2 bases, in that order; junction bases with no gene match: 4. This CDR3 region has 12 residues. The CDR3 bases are TGTGCCGGAGACAGGGGTAACACTGAAGCTTTCTTT. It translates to CAGDRGNTEAFF.

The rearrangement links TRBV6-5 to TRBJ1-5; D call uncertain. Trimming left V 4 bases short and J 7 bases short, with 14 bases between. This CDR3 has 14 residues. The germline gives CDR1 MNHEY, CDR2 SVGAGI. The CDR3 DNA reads TGTGCCAGCAGTTCCTTGGACGGCGAACAGCCCCAGCATTTT. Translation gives CASSSLDGEQPQHF.

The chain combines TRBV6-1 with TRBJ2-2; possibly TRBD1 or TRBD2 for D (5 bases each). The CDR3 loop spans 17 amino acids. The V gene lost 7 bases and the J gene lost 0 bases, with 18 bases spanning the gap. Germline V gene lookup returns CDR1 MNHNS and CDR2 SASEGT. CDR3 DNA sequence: TGTGCCAGCAACCCCAGACGGGGCCTGTCGAACACCGGGGAGCTGTTTTTT. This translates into CASNPRRGLSNTGELFF.

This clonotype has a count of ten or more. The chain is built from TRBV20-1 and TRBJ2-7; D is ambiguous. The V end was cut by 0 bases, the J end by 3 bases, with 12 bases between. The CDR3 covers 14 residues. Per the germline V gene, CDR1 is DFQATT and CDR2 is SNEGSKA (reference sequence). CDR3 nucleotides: TGCAGTGCTAGAGATCGTGTGACTTTCTACGAGCAGTACTTC. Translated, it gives CSARDRVTFYEQYF.

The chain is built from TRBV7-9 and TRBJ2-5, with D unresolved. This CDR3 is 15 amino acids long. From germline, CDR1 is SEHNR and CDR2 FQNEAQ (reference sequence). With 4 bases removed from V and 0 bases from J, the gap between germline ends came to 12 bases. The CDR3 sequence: CASSSSSPNQETQYF. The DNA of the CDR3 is TGTGCCAGCAGCTCCAGCTCGCCCAACCAAGAGACCCAGTACTTC. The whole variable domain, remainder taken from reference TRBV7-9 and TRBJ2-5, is DTGVSQNPRHKITKRGQNVTFRCDPISEHNRLYWYRQTLGQGPEFLTYFQNEAQLEKSRLLSDRFSAERPKGSFSTLEIQRTEQGDSAMYLCASSSSSPNQETQYFGPGTRLLVL.

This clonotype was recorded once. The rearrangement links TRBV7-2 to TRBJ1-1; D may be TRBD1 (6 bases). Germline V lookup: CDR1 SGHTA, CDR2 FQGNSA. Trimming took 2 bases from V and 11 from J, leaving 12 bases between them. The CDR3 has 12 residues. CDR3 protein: CASSLRNRAAFF. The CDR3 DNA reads TGTGCCAGCAGCTTAAGAAACAGGGCTGCTTTCTTT. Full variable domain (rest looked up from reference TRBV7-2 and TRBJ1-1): GAGVSQSPSNKVTEKGKDVELRCDPISGHTALYWYRQSLGQGLEFLIYFQGNSAPDKSGLPSDRFSAERTGGSVSTLTIQRTQQEDSAVYLCASSLRNRAAFFGQGTRLTVV.

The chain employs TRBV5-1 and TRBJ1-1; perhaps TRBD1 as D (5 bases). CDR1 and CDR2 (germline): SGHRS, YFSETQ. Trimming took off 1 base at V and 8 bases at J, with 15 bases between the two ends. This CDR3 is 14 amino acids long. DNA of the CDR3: TGCGCCAGCAGCTTGAATGCGGGGCTTAGGGAAGCTTTCTTT. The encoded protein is CASSLNAGLREAFF. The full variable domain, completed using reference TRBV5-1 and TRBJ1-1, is KAGVTQTPRYLIKTRGQQVTLSCSPISGHRSVSWYQQTPGQGLQFLFEYFSETQRNKGNFPGRFSGRQFSNSRSEMNVSTLELGDSALYLCASSLNAGLREAFFGQGTRLTVV.

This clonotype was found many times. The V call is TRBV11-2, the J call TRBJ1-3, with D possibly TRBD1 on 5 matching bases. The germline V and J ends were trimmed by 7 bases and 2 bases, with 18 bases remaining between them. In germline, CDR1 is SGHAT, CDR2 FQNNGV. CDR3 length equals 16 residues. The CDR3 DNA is TGTGCCAGCACCCCCTTCGTAGGGGTTACTGGAAACACCATATATTTT. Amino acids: CASTPFVGVTGNTIYF.

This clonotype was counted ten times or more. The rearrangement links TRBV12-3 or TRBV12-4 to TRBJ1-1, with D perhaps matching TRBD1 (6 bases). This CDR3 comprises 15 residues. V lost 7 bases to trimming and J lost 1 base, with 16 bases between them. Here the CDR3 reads CASTPQGIGNTEAFF. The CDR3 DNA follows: TGTGCCAGCACCCCCCAGGGGATTGGGAACACTGAAGCTTTCTTT.

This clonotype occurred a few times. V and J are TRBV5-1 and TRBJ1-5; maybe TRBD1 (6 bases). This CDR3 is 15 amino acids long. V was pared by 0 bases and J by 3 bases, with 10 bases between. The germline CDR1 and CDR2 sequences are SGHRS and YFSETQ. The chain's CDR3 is CASSLGDRTNQPQHF. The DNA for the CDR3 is TGCGCCAGCAGCTTGGGCGACAGGACCAATCAGCCCCAGCATTTT.

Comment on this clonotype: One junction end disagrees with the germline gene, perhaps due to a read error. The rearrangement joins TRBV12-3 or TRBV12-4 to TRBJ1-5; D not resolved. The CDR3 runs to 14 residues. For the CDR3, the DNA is TGTGCCAGCAGTTACTGGGATGGAGGGCAGCCTCAGCATTTT. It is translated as CASSYWDGGQPQHF.

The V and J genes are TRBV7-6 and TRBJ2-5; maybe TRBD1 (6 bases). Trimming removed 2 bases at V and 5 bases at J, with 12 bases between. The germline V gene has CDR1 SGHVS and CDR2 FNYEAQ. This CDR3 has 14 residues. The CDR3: CASSLNRVEETQYF. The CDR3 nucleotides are TGTGCCAGCAGCTTAAACAGGGTTGAGGAGACCCAGTACTTC.

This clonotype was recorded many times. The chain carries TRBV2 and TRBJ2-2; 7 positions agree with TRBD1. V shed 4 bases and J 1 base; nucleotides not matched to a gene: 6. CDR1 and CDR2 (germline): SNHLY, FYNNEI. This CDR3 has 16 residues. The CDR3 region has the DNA TGTGCCAGCAGTGTGCCCCGGGACAGGAACACCGGGGAGCTGTTTTTT. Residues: CASSVPRDRNTGELFF.

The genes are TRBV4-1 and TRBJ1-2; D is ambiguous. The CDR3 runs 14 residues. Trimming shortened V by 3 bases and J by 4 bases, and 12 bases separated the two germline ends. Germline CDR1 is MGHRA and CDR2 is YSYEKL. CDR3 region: CASSQGPSLYGYTF. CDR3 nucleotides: TGCGCCAGCAGCCAGGGCCCTTCTCTCTATGGCTACACCTTC.

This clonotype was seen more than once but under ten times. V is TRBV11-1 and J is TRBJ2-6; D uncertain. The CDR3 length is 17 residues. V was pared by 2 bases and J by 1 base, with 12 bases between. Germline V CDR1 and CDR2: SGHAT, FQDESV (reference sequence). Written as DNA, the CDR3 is TGTGCCAGCAGCTTAAAGGCTACGACGTCTGGGGCCAACGTCCTGACTTTC. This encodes CASSLKATTSGANVLTF.

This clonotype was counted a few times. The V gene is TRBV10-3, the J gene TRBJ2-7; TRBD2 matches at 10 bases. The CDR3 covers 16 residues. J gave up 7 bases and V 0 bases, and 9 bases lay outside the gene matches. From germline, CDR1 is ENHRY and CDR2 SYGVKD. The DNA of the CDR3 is TGTGCCATCAGTGAGTCGAAGGGACTAGCGATTCAAGAGCAGTACTTC. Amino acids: CAISESKGLAIQEQYF.

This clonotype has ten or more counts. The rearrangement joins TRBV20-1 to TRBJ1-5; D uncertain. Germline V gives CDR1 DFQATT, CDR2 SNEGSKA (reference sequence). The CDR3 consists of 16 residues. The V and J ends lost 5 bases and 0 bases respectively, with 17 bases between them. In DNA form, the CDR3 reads TGCAGTGCTTCTCAAGGACCTGCTCATAGCAATCAGCCCCAGCATTTT. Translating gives CSASQGPAHSNQPQHF.

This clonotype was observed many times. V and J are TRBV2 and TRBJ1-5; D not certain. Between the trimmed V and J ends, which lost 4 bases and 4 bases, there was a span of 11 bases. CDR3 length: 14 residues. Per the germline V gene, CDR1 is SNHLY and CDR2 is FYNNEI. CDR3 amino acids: CASSGRGLNQPQHF. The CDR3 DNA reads TGTGCCAGCAGTGGACGAGGGTTGAATCAGCCCCAGCATTTT.

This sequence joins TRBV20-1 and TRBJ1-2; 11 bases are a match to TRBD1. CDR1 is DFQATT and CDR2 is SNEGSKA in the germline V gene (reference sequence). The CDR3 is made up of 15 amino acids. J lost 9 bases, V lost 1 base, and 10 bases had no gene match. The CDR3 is CSARVSNRDRGSYTF. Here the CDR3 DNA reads TGCAGTGCTAGAGTCTCTAACCGGGACAGGGGGAGCTACACCTTC.

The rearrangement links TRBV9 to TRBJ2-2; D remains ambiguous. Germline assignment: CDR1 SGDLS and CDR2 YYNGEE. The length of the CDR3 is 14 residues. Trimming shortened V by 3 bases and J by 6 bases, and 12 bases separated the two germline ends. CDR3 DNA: TGTGCCAGCAGCGCTCTCACGGTAGCCGGGGAGCTGTTTTTT. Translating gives CASSALTVAGELFF. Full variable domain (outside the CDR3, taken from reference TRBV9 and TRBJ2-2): DSGVTQTPKHLITATGQRVTLRCSPRSGDLSVYWYQQSLDQGLQFLIQYYNGEERAKGNILERFSAQQFPDLHSELNLSSLELGDSALYFCASSALTVAGELFFGEGSRLTVL.

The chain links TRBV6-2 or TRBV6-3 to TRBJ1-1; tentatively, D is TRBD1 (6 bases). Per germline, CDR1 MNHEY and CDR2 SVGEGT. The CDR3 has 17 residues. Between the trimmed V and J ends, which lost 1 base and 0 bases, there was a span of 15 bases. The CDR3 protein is CASSYLEVQGMNTEAFF. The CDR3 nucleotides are TGTGCCAGCAGTTACTTGGAGGTTCAGGGGATGAACACTGAAGCTTTCTTT.

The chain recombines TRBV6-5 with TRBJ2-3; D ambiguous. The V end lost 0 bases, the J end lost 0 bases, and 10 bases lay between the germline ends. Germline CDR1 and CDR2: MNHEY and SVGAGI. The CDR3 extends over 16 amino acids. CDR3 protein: CASSYSTAISTDTQYF. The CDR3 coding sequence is TGTGCCAGCAGTTACTCGACCGCCATTAGCACAGATACGCAGTATTTT.

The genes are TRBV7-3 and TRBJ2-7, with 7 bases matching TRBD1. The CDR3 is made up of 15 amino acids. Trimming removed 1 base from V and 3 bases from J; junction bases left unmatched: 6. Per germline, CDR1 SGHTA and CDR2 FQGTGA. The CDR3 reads CASSLIGQGDYEQYF. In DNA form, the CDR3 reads TGTGCCAGCAGCTTAATAGGGCAGGGGGACTACGAGCAGTACTTC. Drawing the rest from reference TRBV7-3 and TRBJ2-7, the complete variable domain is GAGVSQTPSNKVTEKGKYVELRCDPISGHTALYWYRQSLGQGPEFLIYFQGTGAADDSGLPNDRFFAVRPEGSVSTLKIQRTERGDSAVYLCASSLIGQGDYEQYFGPGTRLTVT.

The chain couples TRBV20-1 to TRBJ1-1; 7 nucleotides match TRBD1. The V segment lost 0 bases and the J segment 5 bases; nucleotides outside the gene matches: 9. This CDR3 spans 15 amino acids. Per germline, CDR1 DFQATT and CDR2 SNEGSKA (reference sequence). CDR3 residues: CSARDSRGRGTEAFF. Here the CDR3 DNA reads TGCAGTGCTAGAGATTCGAGGGGGCGTGGTACTGAAGCTTTCTTT.

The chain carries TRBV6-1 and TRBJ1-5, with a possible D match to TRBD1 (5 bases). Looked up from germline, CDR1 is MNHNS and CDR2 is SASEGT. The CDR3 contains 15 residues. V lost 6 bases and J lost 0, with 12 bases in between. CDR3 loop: CASRRDRASNQPQHF. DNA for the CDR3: TGTGCCAGCAGAAGAGACAGAGCTAGCAATCAGCCCCAGCATTTT.

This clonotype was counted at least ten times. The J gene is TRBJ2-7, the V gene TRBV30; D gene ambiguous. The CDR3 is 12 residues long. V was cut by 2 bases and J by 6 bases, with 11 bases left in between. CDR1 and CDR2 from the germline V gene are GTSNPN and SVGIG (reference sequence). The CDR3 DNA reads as TGTGCCTGGAGTCCATCGGGCGGCGAGCAGTACTTC. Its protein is CAWSPSGGEQYF.